This record looks at one T cell receptor (beta chain) sequence and its context. Its antigen is still unknown. The time point denotes: cycle 4 day 1 (C4D1), after about 6 weeks of nivolumab. Every patient experienced relapse after autologous stem cell transplantation, and brentuximab vedotin exposure varied. The source of the sample is a study of PD-1 blockade in classical Hodgkin lymphoma. The method was immunoSEQ multiplex PCR; TCRdb's version includes in-frame clones alone and lacks a portion of them. The sample includes some 39,000 clones, 78% of them seen just once. General study results and limits: CD8+ TCR diversity did not rise significantly by C4D1, unlike CD4+. Reported findings placed baseline TCR diversity lower in newly diagnosed patients (compared with healthy donors). Nivolumab starters within 1 year of ASCT were excluded.

This clonotype originated in a human donor with classical Hodgkin lymphoma. Sequenced material: peripheral blood mononuclear cells (PBMCs), taken before the fourth cycle of nivolumab.

CDR3 coding DNA: TGTGCCAGCAGTTACTCGAGTAGTGCTCAGCCCCAGCATTTT. Translating it yields CASSYSSSAQPQHF. V and J are TRBV6-5 and TRBJ1-5, with D hard to call. Germline CDR1 and CDR2: MNHEY and SVGAGI. There are 14 residues in the CDR3. With 0 bases removed from V and 6 bases from J, the gap between germline ends came to 9 bases.